These 10 T cell receptor beta chains came from one sample sequenced in a study of blood T cells in healthy people across ages (dated by TCRdb to between 2014 and 2017). The method behind the library was 5' RACE. Sequenced on an Illumina HiSeq 2500. A second PCR of roughly 6 to 11 cycles was run with a J-beta primer mix and a sample-barcoded 5' primer. TCRdb reprocessing: public reads trimmed at Q25 with fastp, clones called with MiXCR, in-frame beta chains kept. Every entry covers one CDR3 protein and lists the most common genes and DNA from its rows. The table for this sample lists roughly 800,000 distinct CDR3 sequences; 55% to 70% of them were counted only once. Jointly, the top ten make up approximately 21% of the sample. The sample taken for sequencing was blood. These receptors were taken from a man aged 30-40 years in good health.

The chain uses TRBV12-3 or TRBV12-4 and TRBJ2-5; possibly TRBD1 for D (5 bases). The CDR3 is 13 amino acids. Deletions cut 3 bases from V and 5 bases from J, with 10 bases between. In nucleotides, the CDR3 is TGTGCCAGCAGTTTGGCGGCAGGGGAGACCCAGTACTTC. As protein: CASSLAAGETQYF.

The chain couples TRBV21-1 to TRBJ1-6; the table gives TRBD1 as D, unverified against the DNA. TRBV21-1 is deemed a pseudogene. This CDR3 has 12 amino acids. The CDR3 coding sequence is TGTGCCAGCAGCGACCCCGGTTTTCCCCTCCACTTT. This translates into CASSDPGFPLHF.

V gene TRBV11-2 combines with J gene TRBJ1-2, with 8 bases aligning to TRBD1. J gave up 8 bases and V 4 bases, and 18 bases lay outside the gene matches. Germline V gene data show CDR1 as SGHAT and CDR2 as FQNNGV. CDR3 length: 17 residues. CDR3 residues: CASSYPTARTGGGGYTF. The CDR3 nucleotides are TGTGCCAGCAGCTACCCGACGGCGCGAACAGGGGGTGGCGGCTACACCTTC.

This clonotype came up once. V is TRBV20-1 and J is TRBJ2-1; the D call may be TRBD1 or TRBD2 (6 bases each). CDR1 is DFQATT and CDR2 is SNEGSKA in the germline V gene (reference sequence). The CDR3 extends over 14 amino acids. CDR3 DNA sequence: TGCAGACCGTACGCACGGGGGCCCTACAATGAGCAGTTCTTC. As protein: CRPYARGPYNEQFF.

The J gene is TRBJ2-1, the V gene TRBV9; no clear D gene. The V gene lost 2 bases and the J gene lost 0 bases, with 6 bases spanning the gap. This CDR3 contains 14 residues. Germline V gene data show CDR1 as SGDLS and CDR2 as YYNGEE. In nucleotides, the CDR3 is TGTGCCAGCAGCGTCTCCACCTCCTACAATGAGCAGTTCTTC. Protein sequence: CASSVSTSYNEQFF.

This sequence joins TRBV11-2 and TRBJ1-2; 8 bases align to TRBD1. This CDR3 has 16 residues. Germline CDR1 reads SGHAT; CDR2 reads FQNNGV. V dropped 4 bases and J dropped 5; count of bases not matched to a gene: 12. The CDR3, as DNA: TGTGCCAGCAGCTCTACACGGGACAGGTGGGGTTATGGCTACACCTTC. Amino acids: CASSSTRDRWGYGYTF.

The rearrangement joins TRBV4-3 to TRBJ2-7; D might be TRBD1 or TRBD2, each matching 5 bases. The CDR3 contains 16 residues. V shed 0 bases and J shed 0 bases, with 12 bases lying between them. Per the germline V gene, CDR1 is LGHNA and CDR2 is YSLEER. CDR3 amino acids: CASSQEIEGTSYEQYF. Here the CDR3 DNA reads TGCGCCAGCAGCCAAGAAATCGAGGGGACCTCCTACGAGCAGTACTTC.

V gene TRBV7-9 combines with J gene TRBJ1-2, with a possible D match to TRBD1 (5 bases). The CDR3 spans 14 residues. The ends were cut back, 2 bases at V and 7 bases at J, with 14 bases in the middle. Germline V gene sequence: CDR1 SEHNR, CDR2 FQNEAQ (reference sequence). The CDR3: CASSLSGSGSGYTF. In nucleotides, the CDR3 is TGTGCCAGCAGCTTATCAGGGAGCGGTAGTGGCTACACCTTC.

This chain joins TRBV12-3 or TRBV12-4 and TRBJ2-7, with D perhaps matching TRBD1 (6 bases). V shed 5 bases and J shed 10 bases, with 27 bases lying between them. The length of the CDR3 is 16 residues. CDR3 residues: CASSLHLRGLMDAQYF. CDR3 in DNA: TGTGCCAGCAGTCTTCACTTGAGGGGGTTAATGGATGCCCAGTACTTC.

This rearrangement joins TRBV12-5 to TRBJ2-5, with D perhaps matching TRBD1 or TRBD2 (5 bases each). The CDR3 loop spans 14 amino acids. Trimming left V 7 bases short and J 5 bases short, with 17 bases between. CDR1 and CDR2 (germline): LGHNT, FRNRAP. CDR3 protein: CASAWDLVTETQYF. The CDR3 bases are TGTGCTAGTGCCTGGGACCTTGTCACGGAGACCCAGTACTTC.